This entry is about one T cell receptor (beta chain). This specimen belongs to a study of blood T cell repertoires in COVID-19. Study in general: The analysed material was cDNA or gDNA that came from T cells, B-cell-depleted T cells, or PBMCs.

Germline CDR1 reads SGHRS; CDR2 reads YFSETQ. Trimming left V 4 bases short and J 2 bases short, with 9 bases between. The CDR3 has 13 residues. Researchers sorted participants into cohorts using their self-reported clinical history. Per the original methods: Estimation of nucleated cell counts relied on the amplification of reference gene primers. The method was immunoSEQ multiplex PCR; TCRdb's version includes in-frame clones alone and lacks a portion of them. V, J and clone size reflect that table, while D and trimming were determined from the DNA. The repertoire holds fewer than 250,000 clones, with over 75% as singletons.

Sequenced: PBMCs or T cells enriched from blood (not recorded which). This chain uses TRBV5-1 with TRBJ1-1; D is undetermined. This TCR was recovered from a woman in her forties or fifties with acute COVID-19. The CDR3 nucleotides read TGCGCCAGCAGCACGACGGGTAACACTGAAGCTTTCTTT. Its translation: CASSTTGNTEAFF.